This record looks at one TCR beta chain sequence and its context. No antigen is known for it. This CDR3 comprises 13 residues. V was cut by 7 bases and J by 6 bases, with 12 bases left in between. Germline V lookup: CDR1 SNHLY, CDR2 FYNNEI. The data stem from a study of cytomegalovirus exposure and HLA in healthy donors. Study context: A previous analysis identified fewer than 130 million unique TCR beta sequences derived from about 180 million T cells. Study outcomes and limitations: Researchers reported that three CMV-associated chains were confirmed in vitro as CMV antigen-specific. TCR beta V segments were, for the most part, productive about 87% or about 30% of the time in an earlier analysis.

Primers included in the PCR were 60 Vbeta and 13 Jbeta primers. In the original processing: Unique TCR beta chains totaled 80 million to 100 million in a later count, with approximately 11 million of them shared. TCRdb's table, derived via immunoSEQ multiplex PCR, lists solely in-frame clones and lacks some. Clonal size and the V and J genes are those of that table, whereas D and trimming came from the DNA. The sample consists of 110,000 to 150,000 clones, roughly 77% of them appearing once. Sequencing was carried out using PBMCs. This receptor was obtained from a male donor in good health and CMV-seronegative. The chain recombines TRBV2 with TRBJ2-2; D perhaps matches TRBD1 (6 bases). Written as DNA, the CDR3 is TGTGCCAGCAACAGGGAAGGTGCCGGGGAGCTGTTTTTT. Its translation: CASNREGAGELFF. The full variable domain, in which reference TRBV2 and TRBJ2-2 provide the parts outside the CDR3, is EPEVTQTPSHQVTQMGQEVILRCVPISNHLYFYWYRQILGQKVEFLVSFYNNEISEKSEIFDDQFSVERPDGSNFTLKIRSTKLEDSAMYFCASNREGAGELFFGEGSRLTVL.